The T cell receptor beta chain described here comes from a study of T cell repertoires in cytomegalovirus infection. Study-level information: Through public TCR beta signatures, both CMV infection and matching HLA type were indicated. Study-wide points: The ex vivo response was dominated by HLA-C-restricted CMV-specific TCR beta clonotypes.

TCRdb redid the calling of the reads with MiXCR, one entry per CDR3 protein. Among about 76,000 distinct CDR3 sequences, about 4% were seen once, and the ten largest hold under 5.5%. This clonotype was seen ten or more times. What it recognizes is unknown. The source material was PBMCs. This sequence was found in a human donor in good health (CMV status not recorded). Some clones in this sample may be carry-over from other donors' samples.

The CDR3 loop is CSARAGTDYGYTF. Here the CDR3 DNA reads TGCAGTGCTAGAGCCGGAACCGACTATGGCTACACCTTC. This rearrangement joins TRBV20-1 to TRBJ1-2; no firm D call. The CDR3 length is 13 residues. Germline lookup yields CDR1 DFQATT and CDR2 SNEGSKA (reference sequence). Trimming took 1 base from V and 3 from J, leaving 9 bases between them.